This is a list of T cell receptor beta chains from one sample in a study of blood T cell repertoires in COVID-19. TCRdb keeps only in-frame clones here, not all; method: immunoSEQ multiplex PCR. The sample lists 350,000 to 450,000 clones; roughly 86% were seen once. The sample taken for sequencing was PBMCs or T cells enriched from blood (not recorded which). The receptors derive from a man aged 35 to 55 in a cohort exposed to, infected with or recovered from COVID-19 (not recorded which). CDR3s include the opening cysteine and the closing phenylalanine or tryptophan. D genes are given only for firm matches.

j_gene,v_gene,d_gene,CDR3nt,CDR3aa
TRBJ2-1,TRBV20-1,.,TGCAGTGCTAGTGGGCTAGCGTTTAGCTCCTACAATGAGCAGTTCTTC,CSASGLAFSSYNEQFF
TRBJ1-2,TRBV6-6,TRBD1,TGTGCCAGCAGCCTGACGACAGGGACCAACTATGGCTACACCTTC,CASSLTTGTNYGYTF
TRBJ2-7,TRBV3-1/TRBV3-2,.,TGTGCCAGCAGCCAAGACGGTTCGGACAAGGCCTACGAGCAGTACTTC,CASSQDGSDKAYEQYF
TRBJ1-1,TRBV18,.,TGTGCCAGCTCACCTTCTGTACTTGAGGGAACTGAAGCTTTCTTT,CASSPSVLEGTEAFF
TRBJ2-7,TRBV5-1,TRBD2,TGCGCCAGCAGCCGTGGGACTAGCGGGAGGGCCGGAGACGAGCAGTACTTC,CASSRGTSGRAGDEQYF
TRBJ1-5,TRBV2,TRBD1,TGTGCCAGCAGGGGAACAGGGGCCACCCAGCCCCAGCATTTT,CASRGTGATQPQHF
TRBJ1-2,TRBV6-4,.,TGTGCCAGCAGTGACTCATTAGGGGGGGACGGCTACACCTTC,CASSDSLGGDGYTF
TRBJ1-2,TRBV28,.,TGTGCCAGCAGTCCGCTAATCGGAAGGAGTACCTTC,CASSPLIGRSTF
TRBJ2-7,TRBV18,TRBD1,TGTGCCAGCTCACAGGGGACAGGGGGCTTCTCCTACGAGCAGTACTTC,CASSQGTGGFSYEQYF
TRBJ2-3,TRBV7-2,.,TGTGCCAGCAGCTTAGTCGGTTCTGGGGGCTGGGGCACAGATACGCAGTATTTT,CASSLVGSGGWGTDTQYF
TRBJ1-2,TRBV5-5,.,TGTGCCAGCGTCCCCCAGGGCACTGCTGGCTACACCTTC,CASVPQGTAGYTF
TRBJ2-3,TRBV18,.,TGTGCCAGCTCACCACCTAACCGCGCAGATACGCAGTATTTT,CASSPPNRADTQYF
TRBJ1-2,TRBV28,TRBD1,TGTGCCAGCAGTCTCGTTACACCAGGGGGGTATGGCTACACCTTC,CASSLVTPGGYGYTF